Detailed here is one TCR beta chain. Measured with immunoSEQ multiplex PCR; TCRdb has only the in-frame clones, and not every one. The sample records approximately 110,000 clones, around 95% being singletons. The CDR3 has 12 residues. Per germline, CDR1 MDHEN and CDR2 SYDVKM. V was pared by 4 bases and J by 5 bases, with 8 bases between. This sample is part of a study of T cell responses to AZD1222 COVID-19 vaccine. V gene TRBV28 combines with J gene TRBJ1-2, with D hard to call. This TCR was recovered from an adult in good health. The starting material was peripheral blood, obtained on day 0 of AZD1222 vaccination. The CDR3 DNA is TGTGCCAGCAGTTCAGGAGATTATGGCTACACCTTC. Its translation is CASSSGDYGYTF.